The rows below give T cell receptor beta chains drawn from one sample of a study of blood T cell repertoires in COVID-19. Sequencing was performed with immunoSEQ multiplex PCR; in TCRdb, only in-frame clones are kept and a portion is missing. Among 30,000 to 40,000 clones listed, around four fifths were seen once. Sequenced material: peripheral blood. The receptor source for this set is a man in his fifties or sixties with COVID-19, enrolled during active disease. Each CDR3 is given with its conserved first and last residue. A D gene is named only where the DNA matches it firmly. Only part of the rows carry a size: once, few, many, or a class if the clone is expanded.

size | V | D | CDR3
- | TRBV11-2 | TRBD2 | CASSSPREGVTYNEQFF
- | TRBV3-1/TRBV3-2 | - | CASSQGVGLSSYEQYF
- | TRBV9 | - | CASSVGVGPGTEAFF
- | TRBV27 | - | CASSSVRGGSPLHF
- | TRBV18 | TRBD1 | CASSLSDRQNEKLFF
- | TRBV7-9 | - | CASSLGQVVSPLHF
few | TRBV5-1 | - | CASSPDSFSTDTQYF
- | TRBV7-2 | TRBD1 | CASSAGQTIYGYTF
- | TRBV11-3 | TRBD1 | CASSGTGGKAFF
- | TRBV9 | TRBD2 | CASSGLVAGGRDTQYF
- | TRBV5-1 | TRBD2 | CASSPGQLAGGQETQYF
- | TRBV6-5 | TRBD1 | CASSTDREAEAFF
- | TRBV24-1 | TRBD2 | CATSGTSGNIQYF
- | TRBV28 | TRBD1 | CASIPGQGNYEQYF
few | TRBV5-1 | TRBD2 | CASSLRAGATDTQYF
- | TRBV11-2 | TRBD2 | CASSPMQLAGETQYF
- | TRBV10-1 | TRBD1 | CASSYTTGAGTGELFF
- | TRBV2 | TRBD1 | CASSETGGGNQPQHF
once | TRBV4-3 | TRBD1 | CASSPTGQQNEKLFF
- | TRBV20-1 | - | CSASGSREQYF
- | TRBV19 | - | CASSIPKVGAVQGANVLTF
- | TRBV9 | - | CASSVGSLSNEKLFF
- | TRBV7-8 | TRBD1 | CASSAYGTGSWDEQFF
- | TRBV11-2 | - | CASIWRQNTGELFF
- | TRBV7-9 | TRBD1 | CASSDSGTGAKETQYF
- | TRBV5-5 | TRBD1 | CASSSAGTGSFGANVLTF
- | TRBV30 | - | CAWSVQSNSPLHF
- | TRBV10-2 | TRBD2 | CASRRTSGSYEQYF
- | TRBV23-1 | - | CASSLQWNEQFF
- | TRBV6-1 | - | CASSERIGGFSPLHF
- | TRBV30 | - | CAWSRDTPNTIYF
- | TRBV18 | TRBD1 | CASSPLGTAEDYGYTF
- | TRBV28 | - | CASSGEKGYEQYF
- | TRBV4-1 | - | CASKEGILSGNTIYF
- | TRBV28 | TRBD2 | CASGRARNIQYF
- | TRBV10-2 | - | CASSAGAYNEQFF
- | TRBV5-1 | - | CASSLSGSGNTIYF
- | TRBV18 | TRBD1 | CASSANTGDGNTIYF
- | TRBV6-1 | - | CASSELRGDSAGYTF
- | TRBV7-9 | - | CASNGGRETQYF
- | TRBV19 | TRBD1 | CASSTTDRATLYF
- | TRBV10-2 | TRBD2 | CASRPGLAGAGEQYF
- | TRBV3-1/TRBV3-2 | - | CASSPASSGNTIYF